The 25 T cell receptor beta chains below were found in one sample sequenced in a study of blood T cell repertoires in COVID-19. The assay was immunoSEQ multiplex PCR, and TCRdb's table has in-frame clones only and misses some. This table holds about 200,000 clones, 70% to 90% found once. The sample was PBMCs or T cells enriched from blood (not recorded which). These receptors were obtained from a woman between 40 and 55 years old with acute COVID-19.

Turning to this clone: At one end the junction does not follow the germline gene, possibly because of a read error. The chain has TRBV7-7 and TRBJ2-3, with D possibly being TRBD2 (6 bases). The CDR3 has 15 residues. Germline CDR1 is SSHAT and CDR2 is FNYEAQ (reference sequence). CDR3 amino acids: CASSLTQGGTDTQYF. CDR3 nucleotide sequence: TGTGCTAGCAGCTTAACGCAGGGAGGTACAGATACGCAGTATTTT.

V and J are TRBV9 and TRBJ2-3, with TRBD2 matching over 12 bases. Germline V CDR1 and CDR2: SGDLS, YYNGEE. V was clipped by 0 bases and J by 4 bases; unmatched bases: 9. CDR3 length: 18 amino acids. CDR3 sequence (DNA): TGTGCCAGCAGCGTAGGGAGACTAGCGGGAGTGGTGTCAGATACGCAGTATTTT. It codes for CASSVGRLAGVVSDTQYF.

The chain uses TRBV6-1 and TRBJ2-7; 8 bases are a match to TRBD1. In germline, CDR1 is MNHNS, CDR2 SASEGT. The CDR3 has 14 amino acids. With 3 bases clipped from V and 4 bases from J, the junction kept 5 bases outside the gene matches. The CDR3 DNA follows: TGTGCCAGCAGTGAGGACAGGGTATCATACGAGCAGTACTTC. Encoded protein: CASSEDRVSYEQYF.

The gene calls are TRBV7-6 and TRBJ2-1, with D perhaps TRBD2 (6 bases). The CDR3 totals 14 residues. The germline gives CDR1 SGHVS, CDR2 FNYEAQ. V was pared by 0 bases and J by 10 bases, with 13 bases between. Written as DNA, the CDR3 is TGTGCCAGCAGCTTAGCGTGGAGGGAGCGAGAGCAGTTCTTC. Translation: CASSLAWREREQFF.

DNA for the CDR3: TGTGCCAGTAGGTCTGGGGGTACAGGGGGGACTTTTTACAATGAGCAGTTCTTC. As protein: CASRSGGTGGTFYNEQFF. J is TRBJ2-1 and V is TRBV19; 8 bases agree with TRBD1. The CDR3 is 18 residues long. Germline CDR1 LNHDA, CDR2 SQIVND (reference sequence). V gave up 6 bases and J gave up 4 bases; unmatched junction bases: 17.

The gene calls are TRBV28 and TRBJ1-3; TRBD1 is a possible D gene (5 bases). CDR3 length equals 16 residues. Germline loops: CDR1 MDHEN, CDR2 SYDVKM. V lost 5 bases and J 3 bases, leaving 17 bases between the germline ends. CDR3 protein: CASSLPQGLGGNTIYF. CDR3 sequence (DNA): TGTGCCAGCAGTCTGCCTCAGGGTTTGGGTGGAAACACCATATATTTT.

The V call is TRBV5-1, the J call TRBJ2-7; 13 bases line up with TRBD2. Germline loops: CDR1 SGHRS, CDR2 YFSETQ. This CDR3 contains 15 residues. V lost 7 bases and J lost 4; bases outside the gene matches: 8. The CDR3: CASRTGTSGIYEQYF. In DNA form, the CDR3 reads TGCGCCAGCCGGACCGGGACTAGCGGGATTTACGAGCAGTACTTC.

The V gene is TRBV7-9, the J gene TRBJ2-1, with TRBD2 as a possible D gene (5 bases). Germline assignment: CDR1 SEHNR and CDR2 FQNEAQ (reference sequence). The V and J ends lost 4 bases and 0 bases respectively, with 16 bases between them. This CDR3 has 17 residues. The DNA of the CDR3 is TGTGCCAGCAGCTCCAGTGGGCGGGCTAGCTCCTACAATGAGCAGTTCTTC. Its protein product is CASSSSGRASSYNEQFF.

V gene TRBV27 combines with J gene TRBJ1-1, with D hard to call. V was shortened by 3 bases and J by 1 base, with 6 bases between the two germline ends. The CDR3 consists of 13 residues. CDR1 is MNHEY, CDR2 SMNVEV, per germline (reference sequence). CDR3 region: CASSFPGNTEAFF. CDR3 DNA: TGTGCCAGCAGTTTCCCGGGGAACACTGAAGCTTTCTTT.

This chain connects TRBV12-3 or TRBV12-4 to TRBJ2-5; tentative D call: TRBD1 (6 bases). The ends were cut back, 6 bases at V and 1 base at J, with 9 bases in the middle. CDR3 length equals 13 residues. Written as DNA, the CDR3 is TGTGCCAGCAGGGGGGCGATCCAAGAGACCCAGTACTTC. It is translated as CASRGAIQETQYF.

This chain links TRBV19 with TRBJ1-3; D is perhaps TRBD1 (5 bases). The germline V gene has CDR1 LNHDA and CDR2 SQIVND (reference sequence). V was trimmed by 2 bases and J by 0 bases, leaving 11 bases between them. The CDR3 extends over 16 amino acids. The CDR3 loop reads CASSISGTNSGNTIYF. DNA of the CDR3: TGTGCCAGTAGTATAAGCGGGACCAACTCTGGAAACACCATATATTTT.

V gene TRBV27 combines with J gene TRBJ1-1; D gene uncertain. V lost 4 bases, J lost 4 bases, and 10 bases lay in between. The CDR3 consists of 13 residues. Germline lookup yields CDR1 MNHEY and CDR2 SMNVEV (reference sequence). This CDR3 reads CASSSVFGTEAFF. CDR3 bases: TGTGCCAGCAGTTCCGTCTTCGGCACTGAAGCTTTCTTT.

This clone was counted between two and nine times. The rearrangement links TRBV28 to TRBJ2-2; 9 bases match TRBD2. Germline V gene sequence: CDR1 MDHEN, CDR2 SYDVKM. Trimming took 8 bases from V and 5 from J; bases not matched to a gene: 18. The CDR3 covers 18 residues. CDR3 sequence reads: CASRVYKLAGSRTGELFF. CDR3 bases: TGTGCCAGCCGGGTATATAAGCTAGCGGGATCCCGGACCGGGGAGCTGTTTTTT.

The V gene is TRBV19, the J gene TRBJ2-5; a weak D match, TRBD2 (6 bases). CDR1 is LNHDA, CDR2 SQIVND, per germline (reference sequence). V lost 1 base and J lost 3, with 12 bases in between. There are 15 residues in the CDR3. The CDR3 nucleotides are TGTGCCAGTAGTATAGGCGGGACCTTAGAAGAGACCCAGTACTTC. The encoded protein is CASSIGGTLEETQYF.

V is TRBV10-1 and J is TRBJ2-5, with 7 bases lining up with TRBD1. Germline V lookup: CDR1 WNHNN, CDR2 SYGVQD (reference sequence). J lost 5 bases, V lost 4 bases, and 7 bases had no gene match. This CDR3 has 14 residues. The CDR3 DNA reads TGCGCCAGCAGTGCCAGGGGGATCGATGAGACCCAGTACTTC. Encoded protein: CASSARGIDETQYF.

CDR3 sequence reads: CASSSFTSGGVDEQFF. The CDR3 bases are TGTGCCAGCAGCTCCTTTACTAGCGGGGGGGTCGATGAGCAGTTCTTC. The chain combines TRBV11-1 with TRBJ2-1; 13 nucleotides match TRBD2. Germline CDR1 reads SGHAT; CDR2 reads FQDESV (reference sequence). The CDR3 extends over 16 amino acids. V was clipped by 4 bases and J by 8 bases; unmatched bases: 8.

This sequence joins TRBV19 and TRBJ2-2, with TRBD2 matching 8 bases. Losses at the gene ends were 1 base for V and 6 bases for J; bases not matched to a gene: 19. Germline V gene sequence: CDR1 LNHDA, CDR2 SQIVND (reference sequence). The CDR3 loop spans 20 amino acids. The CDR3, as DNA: TGTGCCAGTAGTATAGTCGCGACTAGCGTTCAGGGTTACGTGGCCGGGGAGCTGTTTTTT. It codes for CASSIVATSVQGYVAGELFF. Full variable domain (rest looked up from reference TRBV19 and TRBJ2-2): DGGITQSPKYLFRKEGQNVTLSCEQNLNHDAMYWYRQDPGQGLRLIYYSQIVNDFQKGDIAEGYSVSREKKESFPLTVTSAQKNPTAFYLCASSIVATSVQGYVAGELFFGEGSRLTVL.

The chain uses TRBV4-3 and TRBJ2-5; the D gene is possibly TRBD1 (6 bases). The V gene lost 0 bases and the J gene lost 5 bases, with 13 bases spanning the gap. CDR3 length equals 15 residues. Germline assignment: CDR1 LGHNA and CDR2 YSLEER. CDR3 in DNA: TGCGCCAGCAGCCAAGAAAACAGGGTGTGGGAGACCCAGTACTTC. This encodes CASSQENRVWETQYF.

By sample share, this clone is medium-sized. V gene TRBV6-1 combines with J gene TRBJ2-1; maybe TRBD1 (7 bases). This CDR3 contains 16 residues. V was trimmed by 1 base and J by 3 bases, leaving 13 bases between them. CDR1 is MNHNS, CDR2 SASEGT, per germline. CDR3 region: CASSEGGGGSYNEQFF. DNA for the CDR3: TGTGCCAGCAGTGAAGGCGGAGGGGGCAGCTACAATGAGCAGTTCTTC.

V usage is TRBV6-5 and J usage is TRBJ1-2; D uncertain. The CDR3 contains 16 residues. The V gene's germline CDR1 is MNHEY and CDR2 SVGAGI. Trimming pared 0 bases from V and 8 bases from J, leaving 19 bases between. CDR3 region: CASSYSRITRERGYTF. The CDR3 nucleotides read TGTGCCAGCAGTTACTCGAGGATTACGCGGGAGAGGGGCTACACCTTC.

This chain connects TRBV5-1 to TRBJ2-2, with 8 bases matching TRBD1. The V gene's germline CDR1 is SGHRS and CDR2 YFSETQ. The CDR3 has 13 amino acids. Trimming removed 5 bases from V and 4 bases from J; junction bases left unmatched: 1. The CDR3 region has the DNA TGCGCCAGCAGGACAGGGGTCACCGGGGAGCTGTTTTTT. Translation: CASRTGVTGELFF.

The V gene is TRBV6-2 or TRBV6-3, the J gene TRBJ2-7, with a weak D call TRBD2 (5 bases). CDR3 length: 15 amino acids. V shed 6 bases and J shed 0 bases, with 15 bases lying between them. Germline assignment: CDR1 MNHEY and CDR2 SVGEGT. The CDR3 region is CASSSSGGYSYEQYF. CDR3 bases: TGTGCCAGCAGCTCCTCCGGCGGGTACTCCTACGAGCAGTACTTC.

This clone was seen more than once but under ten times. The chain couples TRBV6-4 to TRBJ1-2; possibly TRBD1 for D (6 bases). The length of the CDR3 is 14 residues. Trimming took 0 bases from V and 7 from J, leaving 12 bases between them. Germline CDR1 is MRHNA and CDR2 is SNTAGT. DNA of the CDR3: TGTGCCAGCAGTGACTCGGACAGATCTATTGGCTACACCTTC. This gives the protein CASSDSDRSIGYTF.

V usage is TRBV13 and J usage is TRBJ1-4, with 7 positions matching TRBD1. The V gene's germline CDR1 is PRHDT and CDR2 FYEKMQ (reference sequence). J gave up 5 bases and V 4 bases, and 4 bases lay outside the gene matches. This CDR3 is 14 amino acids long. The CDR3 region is CASSSGTANEKLFF. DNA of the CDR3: TGTGCCAGCAGCTCCGGGACAGCGAATGAAAAACTGTTTTTT.

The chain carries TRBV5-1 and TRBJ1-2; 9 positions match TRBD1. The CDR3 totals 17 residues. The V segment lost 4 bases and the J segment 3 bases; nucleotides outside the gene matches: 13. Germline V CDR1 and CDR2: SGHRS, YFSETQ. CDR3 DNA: TGCGCCAGCAGCAGACTGACCACAGGGGGCAGGGACTATGGCTACACCTTC. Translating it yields CASSRLTTGGRDYGYTF.